The present T cell receptor (beta chain) was sequenced within a study of T cell repertoires in cytomegalovirus infection. There are 15 residues in the CDR3. Germline V gives CDR1 MNHEY, CDR2 SMNVEV (reference sequence). The V gene end was trimmed by 5 bases and the J gene end by 1 base; junction bases not matched to a gene: 6. Each CDR3 protein is one row after TCRdb ran MiXCR on the reads. The sample shows around 450,000 distinct CDR3 sequences, under 40% of them seen only once. The J gene is TRBJ1-2, the V gene TRBV27; TRBD1 matches at 8 bases. The TCR was taken from a human donor in good health (CMV status not recorded). Some clones in this sample may be carry-over from other donors' samples. Sample: PBMCs. The CDR3 is CASSPGQGFNYGYTF. The CDR3 DNA sequence: TGTGCCAGCAGTCCCGGACAGGGCTTTAACTATGGCTACACCTTC.